This T cell receptor (beta chain) was sequenced in a study of identical twins. Study outcomes and limitations: Low generation probability was overrepresented in out-of-frame alpha sequences shared by twins.

This clonotype was detected ten times or more. Antigen: not known. TCRdb itself ran the 5' RACE reads through MiXCR, one entry per CDR3 protein. The sample has a few hundred thousand distinct CDR3 sequences; 15% to 20% are singletons. All donors comprised healthy Caucasians. Germline V gives CDR1 SGHRS, CDR2 YFSETQ. V was clipped by 6 bases and J by 6 bases, with 19 bases between them. This CDR3 spans 15 amino acids. The material sequenced was naive T cells sorted from blood. This clonotype was obtained from a man between 50 and 59 years old in good health. V gene TRBV5-1 combines with J gene TRBJ2-1; D perhaps matches TRBD2 (8 bases). DNA for the CDR3: TGCGCCAGCACCCCGGGACTAGGGGGCCTCAATGAGCAGTTCTTC. Translating it yields CASTPGLGGLNEQFF.